The sequence of this TCR beta chain was determined in a study of T-cell reconstitution after alpha-beta-depleted transplantation in children. Whole-study results and caveats: Diversity of TCRbeta at day 60 was high in some patients, arising from surviving recipient T cells and thymic progenitors. Diversity and T-cell counts at one year after transplant derived mostly from new T cells. After transplant, at about two months, alpha-beta T cells were reportedly derived from several hundred expanded graft clones.

As for this clonotype: Its cognate antigen is unknown.

TCRbeta library construction was performed incorporating unique molecular identifiers. TCRdb processed the PCR reads anew with MiXCR; each CDR3 protein has one entry. The table records about 440,000 distinct CDR3 sequences, roughly 44% of them present only once. The CDR3 spans 14 residues. Germline V CDR1 and CDR2: LNHNV, YYDKDF (reference sequence). V lost 1 base and J lost 6; bases outside the gene matches: 3. The sequence was obtained from a girl aged 2 to 10 with aplastic anemia, due to receive a stem cell transplant. The sample here was PBMCs, taken before TCRalphabeta/CD19-depleted stem cell transplant. J is TRBJ2-7 and V is TRBV15; 10 positions agree with TRBD2. In nucleotides, the CDR3 is TGTGCCACCAGCAGAGTCAGCGGGAGGGGCGAGCAGTACTTC. Translating it yields CATSRVSGRGEQYF.